Listed here are 19 T cell receptor beta chains from one sample, sequenced in a study of molecular identifiers for immune sequencing clone quantification (dated by TCRdb to 2016 to 2019). Libraries were prepared through PCR. Sequencing was carried out with an Illumina HiSeq 4000. In TCRdb, the public reads were trimmed at Q25 with fastp and aligned with MiXCR, with productive beta chains retained. When rows share a CDR3 protein, they turn into one entry using the most common DNA and genes. In this sample the table shows roughly 10,000 distinct CDR3 sequences, more than 15% of which occur a single time. 1.5% to 2% of the sample goes to the ten largest clones. The sequenced sample consisted of naive CD8+ T cells from blood, with Jurkat cell RNA spiked in. Per the publication, the cell subset or site label means: FACS-sorted CD8+CD4-CCR7+CD45RA+ naive T cells. These receptors were collected from a human donor in good health. Some libraries in this study had Jurkat cell RNA spiked in.

This clonotype was picked up many times. The genes are TRBV6-2 or TRBV6-3 and TRBJ2-5; TRBD2 aligns across 8 bases. This CDR3 has 15 residues. Trimming took 7 bases from V and 1 from J; bases not matched to a gene: 8. Germline lookup yields CDR1 MNHEY and CDR2 SVGEGT. CDR3 in amino acids: CASNLRLARQETQYF. CDR3 DNA: TGTGCCAGCAATTTAAGACTAGCGCGCCAAGAGACCCAGTACTTC.

For this clonotype: A clone one base away is much larger, so this may be a read error. The chain recombines TRBV6-2 or TRBV6-3 with TRBJ2-3, with no clear D. The CDR3 loop spans 11 amino acids. The V and J ends lost 8 bases and 4 bases respectively, with 7 bases between them. The germline V gene has CDR1 MNHEY and CDR2 SVGEGT. CDR3 protein: CASSGPDTQYF. CDR3 bases: TGTGCCAGCTCCGGTCCAGATACGCAGTATTTT.

This clonotype was recorded only once. This may arise from a read error, as a much more abundant clone is one base away. This chain uses TRBV7-9 with TRBJ2-5; TRBD1 agrees at 12 bases. The CDR3 length is 16 residues. Germline CDR1 and CDR2: SEHNR and FQNEAQ (reference sequence). The CDR3 region has the DNA TGTGCCAGCAGCTTAGCGCTGGGACAGGGGGCAGAGGCCCAGTACTTC. Encoded protein: CASSLALGQGAEAQYF.

This clonotype showed up many times. V usage is TRBV5-4 and J usage is TRBJ2-1; TRBD2 aligns across 9 bases. Trimming cost V 4 bases and J 7 bases; bases outside gene matches: 6. The CDR3 has 14 residues. The V gene's germline CDR1 is SGHNT and CDR2 YYREEE (reference sequence). This CDR3 is CASSPEGLANEQFF. CDR3 in DNA: TGTGCCAGCAGCCCAGAGGGACTAGCTAATGAGCAGTTCTTC.

This clonotype was found once. The V and J genes are TRBV7-9 and TRBJ2-3, with D possibly being TRBD2 (6 bases). This CDR3 comprises 17 residues. Germline loops: CDR1 SEHNR, CDR2 FQNEAQ (reference sequence). The V and J ends lost 3 bases and 6 bases respectively, with 22 bases between them. CDR3 amino acids: CASSFLLAEEVADTQYF. Here the CDR3 DNA reads TGTGCCAGCAGCTTTTTATTAGCGGAAGAAGTTGCTGATACGCAGTATTTT. Variable domain in full (rest from reference TRBV7-9 and TRBJ2-3): DTGVSQNPRHKITKRGQNVTFRCDPISEHNRLYWYRQTLGQGPEFLTYFQNEAQLEKSRLLSDRFSAERPKGSFSTLEIQRTEQGDSAMYLCASSFLLAEEVADTQYFGPGTRLTVL.

This clonotype was seen at least ten times. The chain links TRBV7-9 to TRBJ2-2; D is ambiguous. Trimming shortened V by 1 base and J by 3 bases, and 12 bases separated the two germline ends. The germline V gene has CDR1 SEHNR and CDR2 FQNEAQ (reference sequence). The CDR3 runs to 16 residues. CDR3 in amino acids: CASSLVVTPYTGELFF. CDR3 nucleotide sequence: TGTGCCAGCAGCTTAGTTGTAACCCCTTACACCGGGGAGCTGTTTTTT.

This clonotype came up many times. The chain uses TRBV7-9 and TRBJ2-7; 8 positions match TRBD1. The V gene end was trimmed by 3 bases and the J gene end by 2 bases; junction bases not matched to a gene: 15. This CDR3 contains 18 residues. CDR1 and CDR2 from the germline V gene are SEHNR and FQNEAQ (reference sequence). The CDR3 DNA reads TGTGCCAGCAGCTTGACAGGGGCCTCCTCCACTGAAACCTACGAGCAGTACTTC. Protein product: CASSLTGASSTETYEQYF.

This clonotype is labeled as medium-sized. The chain uses TRBV4-1 and TRBJ2-7, with unresolved D. The CDR3 covers 15 residues. The V end lost 0 bases, the J end lost 0 bases, and 9 bases lay between the germline ends. Germline V lookup: CDR1 MGHRA, CDR2 YSYEKL. As DNA, the CDR3 is TGCGCCAGCAGCCAAGATCGGAGTAACTCCTACGAGCAGTACTTC. Protein: CASSQDRSNSYEQYF.

Ten or more counts support this clonotype. This rearrangement joins TRBV27 to TRBJ2-7; 8 positions match TRBD1. The CDR3 totals 13 residues. Germline V CDR1 and CDR2: MNHEY, SMNVEV (reference sequence). V was pared by 3 bases and J by 2 bases, with 0 bases of the junction left unmatched. This CDR3 reads CASSLTGAYEQYF. The DNA for the CDR3 is TGTGCCAGCAGTTTGACAGGGGCCTACGAGCAGTACTTC.

This clonotype was recorded a few times. The chain recombines TRBV12-3 or TRBV12-4 with TRBJ1-3, with TRBD1 matching 7 bases. The CDR3 sequence is 17 residues long. With V trimmed by 6 bases and J by 0 bases, 11 bases remained unmatched. The CDR3 sequence is CASSPGQGVDSGNTIYF. CDR3 bases: TGTGCCAGCAGCCCGGGGCAGGGGGTCGACTCTGGAAACACCATATATTTT.

This clonotype ranks as medium-sized. The chain employs TRBV4-1 and TRBJ2-7, with D possibly matching TRBD1 (5 bases). V shed 0 bases and J shed 5 bases, with 8 bases lying between them. The CDR3 runs 13 residues. Per the germline V gene, CDR1 is MGHRA and CDR2 is YSYEKL. This chain's CDR3 is CASSQDWGDEQYF. The CDR3 DNA is TGCGCCAGCAGCCAAGATTGGGGCGACGAGCAGTACTTC.

As to this clonotype: One end of the junction fails to match germline, which may point to a read error. The chain recombines TRBV27 with TRBJ1-6; D is ambiguous. The CDR3 spans 16 residues. Looked up from germline, CDR1 is MNHEY and CDR2 is SMNVEV (reference sequence). The CDR3 bases are TGTGCCGGCAGTTCCCGCATGGAATCCAATAATTCACCCCTCCACTTT. Its translation is CAGSSRMESNNSPLHF.

This clonotype ranks as medium-sized. V usage is TRBV6-6 and J usage is TRBJ2-2, with TRBD1 as a possible D gene (6 bases). Trimming cost V 5 bases and J 6 bases, with 25 bases left between them. The CDR3 is 18 residues long. In germline, CDR1 is MNHNY, CDR2 SVGAGI (reference sequence). CDR3 sequence reads: CASSNPRTAPNSAGELFF. CDR3 coding DNA: TGTGCCAGCAGTAACCCCAGGACAGCCCCGAATTCGGCCGGGGAGCTGTTTTTT.

A few counts support this clonotype. A clone one base away is much larger, so this may be a read error. V gene TRBV10-3 combines with J gene TRBJ1-6, with 10 bases matching TRBD1. The CDR3 has 17 amino acids. Germline CDR1 and CDR2: ENHRY and SYGVKD. CDR3 DNA sequence: TGTGCCATCAGTGAGTCGATAGTAGGGACAGGGGATTCACACCTCCACTTT. It encodes CAISESIVGTGDSHLHF.

A note on this clonotype: This could be a read error, since a much larger clone is one nucleotide away. The V gene is TRBV6-2 or TRBV6-3, the J gene TRBJ2-1, with D possibly matching TRBD1 (5 bases). Germline loops: CDR1 MNHEY, CDR2 SVGEGT. The CDR3 consists of 13 residues. The CDR3 DNA sequence: TGTGCCGGCAGTACAGGACCCTACAATGAGCAGTTCTTC. Amino acid sequence: CAGSTGPYNEQFF.

This clonotype is medium-sized in the sample. V gene TRBV27 combines with J gene TRBJ1-1; unclear D gene. The length of the CDR3 is 13 residues. The germline V gene encodes CDR1 MNHEY and CDR2 SMNVEV (reference sequence). The V gene lost 3 bases and the J gene lost 10 bases, with 15 bases spanning the gap. CDR3 coding DNA: TGTGCCAGCAGTTTTCGGGGTCCAGAAGGAGCTTTCTTT. It codes for CASSFRGPEGAFF.

This clonotype was found once. This chain uses TRBV3-1 with TRBJ2-2, with D tentatively TRBD2 (6 bases). The CDR3 length is 16 residues. Germline V gene sequence: CDR1 LGHDT, CDR2 YNNKEL (reference sequence). V dropped 0 bases and J dropped 7 bases, with 15 bases sitting between them. As DNA, the CDR3 is TGTGCCAGCAGCCAAGATCGGGATAGCGGCGTCGGGGAGCTGTTTTTT. It codes for CASSQDRDSGVGELFF.

By sample share, this clonotype is medium-sized. CDR3 bases: TGTGCCAGCAGCACTGTCGGGGATACGCAGTATTTT. The encoded protein is CASSTVGDTQYF. This chain links TRBV11-2 with TRBJ2-3; the D is unclear. The ends were cut back, 5 bases at V and 6 bases at J, with 9 bases in the middle. The CDR3 has 12 residues. The germline V gene encodes CDR1 SGHAT and CDR2 FQNNGV. The variable domain in full, with the rest retrieved from reference TRBV11-2 and TRBJ2-3, is EAGVAQSPRYKIIEKRQSVAFWCNPISGHATLYWYQQILGQGPKLLIQFQNNGVVDDSQLPKDRFSAERLKGVDSTLKIQPAKLEDSAVYLCASSTVGDTQYFGPGTRLTVL.

By share of the sample, this clonotype is medium-sized. This chain joins TRBV28 and TRBJ1-5; 7 nucleotides align to TRBD1. Germline V lookup: CDR1 MDHEN, CDR2 SYDVKM. With V trimmed by 8 bases and J by 5 bases, 12 bases remained unmatched. The CDR3 totals 15 residues. DNA for the CDR3: TGTGCCAGCTATGAACAGGGGCGAACTGATCAGCCCCAGCATTTT. It encodes CASYEQGRTDQPQHF.